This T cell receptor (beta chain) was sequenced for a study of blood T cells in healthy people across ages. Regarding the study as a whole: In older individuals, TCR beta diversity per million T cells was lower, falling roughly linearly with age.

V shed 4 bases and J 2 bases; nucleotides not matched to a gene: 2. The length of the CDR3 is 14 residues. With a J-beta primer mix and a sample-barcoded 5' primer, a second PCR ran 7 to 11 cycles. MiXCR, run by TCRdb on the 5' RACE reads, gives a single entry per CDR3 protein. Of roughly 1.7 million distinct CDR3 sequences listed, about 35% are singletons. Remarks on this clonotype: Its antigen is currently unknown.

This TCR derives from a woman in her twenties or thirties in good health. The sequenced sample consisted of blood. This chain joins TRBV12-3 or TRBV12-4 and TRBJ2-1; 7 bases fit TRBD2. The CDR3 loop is CASSWGGTYNEQFF. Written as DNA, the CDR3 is TGTGCCAGCAGTTGGGGGGGGACCTACAATGAGCAGTTCTTC.